This T cell receptor beta chain is from a study of follicular helper T cells after annual influenza vaccination. For the study at large: Days 0, 7 and 28 post-vaccination were the blood draw times. For some subjects, blood spans the 2013-2014, 2014-2015 and 2015-2016 annual vaccinations.

A word on this clone: Its target is unknown.

The table came from immunoSEQ multiplex PCR; TCRdb's copy has only in-frame clones and leaves some out. The table has some 11,000 clones, roughly 77% seen once. Findings of the study overall: ICOS+CD38+ cTfh clonality tracked population frequency, and its change tracked circulating plasmablast change. Day 7 ICOS+CD38+ clones were most often found later in ICOS-CD38- cTfh cells.

Time point indicated: 2014-2015 season, pre-vaccination. The sequence derives from an adult who received the influenza vaccine. Source: CXCR5- memory CD4+ T cells sorted from blood, taken on the day of influenza vaccination.

The CDR3 here is CASSHRQGRNQPQHF. DNA for the CDR3: TGTGCCAGCAGTCATCGCCAGGGCCGCAATCAGCCCCAGCATTTT. V gene TRBV6-5 combines with J gene TRBJ1-5; possible D gene TRBD1, 5 bases. The CDR3 has 15 residues. Trimming took 5 bases from V and 2 from J, leaving 13 bases between them. The V gene's germline CDR1 is MNHEY and CDR2 SVGAGI.